One T cell receptor beta chain is described in this entry. Its antigen remains unidentified. The data were taken from a study of blood T cells in healthy people across ages. Peripheral blood was drawn, ten milliliters per donor. PCR was performed a second time for roughly 7 to 11 cycles using a sample-barcoded 5' primer and a J-beta primer mix. TCRdb independently ran MiXCR on the 5' RACE reads; one entry per CDR3 protein. The top ten hold about 0.72% of the sample, which has around 1,000,000 distinct CDR3 sequences, around 25% seen once. Findings of the study overall: PBMCs were not sorted, which prevented a conclusive comparison of naive versus antigen-experienced cells.

Trimming stripped 7 bases from V and 7 bases from J, with 16 bases between. Germline CDR1 SQVTM, CDR2 ANQGSEA. This CDR3 spans 12 amino acids. These data also featured in a second study, about T cells of mothers and their children. From that report: Mothers yielded over 8 million CDR3 reads, children 3 million to 3.5 million each. When mothers and children were related, their normalized repertoire overlap, which was always slightly higher, did not differ significantly from that of unrelated pairs.

Sequencing input: blood. The origin of this receptor is a girl aged 2-15 years in good health. The chain joins TRBV29-1 to TRBJ1-1; tentatively, D is TRBD1 (5 bases). CDR3 DNA sequence: TGCAGCGCCGCGACGACCGGGGGTGAAGCTTTCTTT. It specifies CSAATTGGEAFF. The complete variable domain, with remaining parts taken from reference TRBV29-1 and TRBJ1-1, reads SAVISQKPSRDICQRGTSLTIQCQVDSQVTMMFWYRQQPGQSLTLIATANQGSEATYESGFVIDKFPISRPNLTFSTLTVSNMSPEDSSIYLCSAATTGGEAFFGQGTRLTVV.